These T cell receptor beta chains were read from a single sample in a study of lymphopenia after photon versus proton radiotherapy. Clones were sequenced by immunoSEQ multiplex PCR, and TCRdb holds only the in-frame ones, with some missing. The sample consists of around 150,000 clones, roughly nine tenths of them appearing once. The sequenced sample was peripheral blood, obtained from a patient treated with photon-based radiotherapy. All receptors derive from a man aged 50-59 years with gastric cancer. The CDR3 runs from the conserved cysteine through the conserved F or W. A D gene is named only where the DNA matches it firmly. Size values are once, few and many counts, or a class for expanded clones, and some rows have none.

D gene	J gene	V gene	clone size	CDR3 DNA	CDR3 protein
TRBD2	TRBJ2-5	TRBV27	-	TGTGCCAGCAGTTGGGCTAGCGGGGTCCAAGAGACCCAGTACTTC	CASSWASGVQETQYF
TRBD2	TRBJ2-3	TRBV7-3	-	TGTGCCAGCAGCCTGAGCGGGAGGGGGAGCACAGATACGCAGTATTTT	CASSLSGRGSTDTQYF
-	TRBJ2-5	TRBV2	-	TGTGCCAGCAGACTCGTGCGGGAGACCCAGTACTTC	CASRLVRETQYF
-	TRBJ1-4	TRBV10-3	-	TGTGCCATCAGTGCAGTAGCTAATGAAAAACTGTTTTTT	CAISAVANEKLFF
TRBD2	TRBJ2-6	TRBV5-1	-	TGCGCCAGCAGCGTAAGCGGGAGTGCTGGGTCTGGGGCCAACGTCCTGACTTTC	CASSVSGSAGSGANVLTF
TRBD1	TRBJ1-1	TRBV30	-	TGTGCCTGGAGACACCGACAGGGGAACACTGAAGCTTTCTTT	CAWRHRQGNTEAFF
TRBD1	TRBJ2-1	TRBV19	-	TGTGCCAGTAGTTCAGCAACAGGGGTCCGTTCCTACAATGAGCAGTTCTTC	CASSSATGVRSYNEQFF
TRBD1	TRBJ1-4	TRBV15	-	TGTGCCACCAGCAGAGATCGGTCTACAGGGGGCTCCGGTGAAAAACTGTTTTTT	CATSRDRSTGGSGEKLFF
-	TRBJ2-5	TRBV18	-	TGTGCCAGCTCATTACAGGGTGGGGAGACCCAGTACTTC	CASSLQGGETQYF
-	TRBJ2-5	TRBV5-1	-	TGCGCCAGCAGCTTAGAGGAGACCCAGTACTTC	CASSLEETQYF
TRBD2	TRBJ2-7	TRBV7-2	-	TGTGCCAGCAGCCCGAGTGTAGCGGGGGTGAGGGAGCAGTACTTC	CASSPSVAGVREQYF
TRBD2	TRBJ2-3	TRBV6-1	-	TGTGCCAGCAGTGAAAGAGTGAGACTAGCGGGAGATACAGATACGCAGTATTTT	CASSERVRLAGDTDTQYF
TRBD2	TRBJ2-1	TRBV30	few	TGTGCCTGGAGCGCCCCCCGTAGCGGGGGAACCAAGCAGTTCTTC	CAWSAPRSGGTKQFF
-	TRBJ2-7	TRBV11-2	-	TGTGCCAGCACCCCGGGACTTTCAAGCTACGAGCAGTACTTC	CASTPGLSSYEQYF
TRBD1	TRBJ2-2	TRBV7-2	-	TGTGCCAGCATGGGACAGATTGGGACCGGGGAGCTGTTTTTT	CASMGQIGTGELFF
-	TRBJ1-4	TRBV6-5	-	TGTGCCAGCAGTTACTCATGGGGGCAGTCAAATGAAAAACTGTTTTTT	CASSYSWGQSNEKLFF
-	TRBJ1-1	TRBV5-6	once	TGTGCCAGCAGCTCTCCGAGCAGGGTGAGTTGGAGCACTGAAGCTTTCTTT	CASSSPSRVSWSTEAFF
-	TRBJ1-2	TRBV28	-	TGTGCCAGCAGTACAAGACAACCCTATGGCTACACCTTC	CASSTRQPYGYTF
TRBD1	TRBJ2-1	TRBV5-6	-	TGTGCCAGCAGCAACCGCGGACAGGGATACTACAATGAGCAGTTCTTC	CASSNRGQGYYNEQFF
TRBD1	TRBJ2-2	TRBV7-9	-	TGTGCCAGCAGCGTCCGGGACAGGGTCGCCGGGGAGCTGTTTTTT	CASSVRDRVAGELFF
-	TRBJ1-5	TRBV19	-	TGTGCCAGTAGTATCGGAAACAATCAGCCCCAGCATTTT	CASSIGNNQPQHF
-	TRBJ2-2	TRBV9	-	TGTGCCAGCAGCGTAGGCATAGGACGACGGACCGGGGAGCTGTTTTTT	CASSVGIGRRTGELFF
-	TRBJ1-2	TRBV28	-	TGTGCCAGCAGTTTACTGTCGGGGGCGCCGGTCTATGGCTACACCTTC	CASSLLSGAPVYGYTF
-	TRBJ1-3	TRBV10-3	-	TGTGCCTCCAAGGGGACATCATCTGGAAACACCATATATTTT	CASKGTSSGNTIYF
TRBD1	TRBJ2-1	TRBV29-1	-	TGCAGCGTTGAAGATCAGACAGGGGGCTATGAGCAGTTCTTC	CSVEDQTGGYEQFF
TRBD1	TRBJ1-5	TRBV4-1	-	TGCGCCAGCAGCCAAGATGGGACAGGCAATCAGCCCCAGCATTTT	CASSQDGTGNQPQHF
-	TRBJ2-3	TRBV10-1	-	TGCGCCAGCGCCAAAGCTGCGGCAGATACGCAGTATTTT	CASAKAAADTQYF
-	TRBJ1-4	TRBV28	-	TGTGCCAGCAGTTTCGGGGGTTCGGCTAATGAAAAACTGTTTTTT	CASSFGGSANEKLFF
-	TRBJ1-2	TRBV7-8	-	TGTGCCAGCAGCCAGACCCGTCCCCGGGACACCTATGGCTACACCTTC	CASSQTRPRDTYGYTF
TRBD2	TRBJ2-7	TRBV6-1	once	TGTGCCAGCAGGGGGACTAGCGGGAGCGCTTACGAGCAGTACTTC	CASRGTSGSAYEQYF
-	TRBJ1-3	TRBV28	-	TGTGCCAGCAGTCTCGACACTCCTTCTGGAAACACCATATATTTT	CASSLDTPSGNTIYF
-	TRBJ2-5	TRBV4-3	-	TGCGCCAGCAGCCAAGATAGGGGAGAGACCCAGTACTTC	CASSQDRGETQYF
-	TRBJ2-7	TRBV6-5	-	TGTGCCAGCAGTTCGACAGGACTCGAGCAGTACTTC	CASSSTGLEQYF
-	TRBJ1-2	TRBV30	once	TGTGCCTGGAACAGGGATAGTACTGGCTACACCTTC	CAWNRDSTGYTF
-	TRBJ2-7	TRBV5-1	-	TGCGCCAGCAGCTTGGCCAGGCCCGGGGGGCAGTACTTC	CASSLARPGGQYF
-	TRBJ1-4	TRBV5-1	-	TGCGCCAGCAGTCGGGACGATGAAAAACTGTTTTTT	CASSRDDEKLFF
-	TRBJ1-2	TRBV30	-	TGTGCCTGGAGTGCGCAGATCTATGGCTACACCTTC	CAWSAQIYGYTF
-	TRBJ2-1	TRBV5-6	-	TGTGCCAGCAGCGTAGGACAGCTCAATGAGCAGTTCTTC	CASSVGQLNEQFF
-	TRBJ1-1	TRBV25-1	-	TGTGCCAGCAGTGAAACGGTCTACACTGAAGCTTTCTTT	CASSETVYTEAFF
TRBD2	TRBJ2-1	TRBV5-1	-	TGCGCCAGCAGCTTGGAAGTAGCGGGAGGCAATGAGCAGTTCTTC	CASSLEVAGGNEQFF
-	TRBJ2-3	TRBV5-6	-	TGTGCCAGCAGCTTGCAGCGGATAGATACGCAGTATTTT	CASSLQRIDTQYF
-	TRBJ1-5	TRBV30	-	TGTGCCTGGAGTGAGACGCCGGGGCTTAGCAATCAGCCCCAGCATTTT	CAWSETPGLSNQPQHF
TRBD1	TRBJ1-1	TRBV4-1	-	TGCGCCAGCAGCCAGGGACAGGGTTTGAACACTGAAGCTTTCTTT	CASSQGQGLNTEAFF
TRBD2	TRBJ2-1	TRBV7-2	-	TGTGCCAGCAGCATCACTAGCGGGACCTACAATGAGCAGTTCTTC	CASSITSGTYNEQFF
TRBD1	TRBJ2-3	TRBV5-1	-	TGCGCCAGCAGCTTACAGGGGGTGGGCACAGATACGCAGTATTTT	CASSLQGVGTDTQYF
TRBD1	TRBJ2-3	TRBV30	-	TGTGCCTGGAGCCGATCGAGCTTTGGGACAGGGCGAAGCACAGATACGCAGTATTTT	CAWSRSSFGTGRSTDTQYF
-	TRBJ2-7	TRBV28	-	TGTGCCAGCAGCCTAACCGCCGCGGACGGATCCTACGAGCAGTACTTC	CASSLTAADGSYEQYF
TRBD2	TRBJ2-1	TRBV11-3	-	TGTGCCAGCAGCTCCTTAGCGGGAGAAGAGCAGTTCTTC	CASSSLAGEEQFF
-	TRBJ2-3	TRBV29-1	-	TGCAGCGCCAAGGGGACACCCAGGGTGGATACGCAGTATTTT	CSAKGTPRVDTQYF
-	TRBJ2-1	TRBV15	-	TGTGCCACCAGCAGAGATAACAGGGCCCTAGGCGAGCAGTTCTTC	CATSRDNRALGEQFF
-	TRBJ2-3	TRBV6-4	-	TGTGCCAGCAGTAGCCAGGGAGACACAGATACGCAGTATTTT	CASSSQGDTDTQYF
-	TRBJ1-2	TRBV6-5	-	TGTGCCAGCAGTTACACTGAGCGCTATGGCTACACCTTC	CASSYTERYGYTF
TRBD1	TRBJ2-7	TRBV2	-	TGTGCCAGCAGTCTTTTGCGGACAGGGGGCGACGAGCAGTACTTC	CASSLLRTGGDEQYF
TRBD1	TRBJ1-5	TRBV25-1	-	TGTGCCAGCAGTGGGACCGGGACAGACCTCAATCAGCCCCAGCATTTT	CASSGTGTDLNQPQHF
-	TRBJ2-1	TRBV2	-	TGTGCCAGCAGTGCTGACTACAATGAGCAGTTCTTC	CASSADYNEQFF
TRBD1	TRBJ1-4	TRBV5-1	-	TGCGCCAGCAGCCAATCCAGGGGGCTTAATGAAAAACTGTTTTTT	CASSQSRGLNEKLFF
-	TRBJ2-2	TRBV18	-	TGTGCCAGCTCACCAACCAGGGGGAACACCGGGGAGCTGTTTTTT	CASSPTRGNTGELFF
TRBD1	TRBJ1-2	TRBV2	-	TGTGCCAGCAGCAAGACAGGGGTCGAAGGCTACACCTTC	CASSKTGVEGYTF
-	TRBJ2-2	TRBV23-1	-	TGCGCCAGCAGTCAATCCCGACGAAAGCCTTCGGTGGGGGCCGGGGAGCTGTTTTTT	CASSQSRRKPSVGAGELFF